This T cell receptor (beta chain) emerged from a study of HIV-infected children after antiretroviral therapy interruption. About the research overall: Most participating children were previously exposed to EBV and CMV. For the interruption arm, samples span week 0 through about 3 years after study end.

A 3' RACE protocol on RNA, with unique molecular identifiers, produced the TCR library. MiXCR, run by TCRdb on the 3' RACE reads, gives a single entry per CDR3 protein. The table lists 70,000 to 90,000 distinct CDR3 sequences, around 6.9% of them singletons, with approximately 1.2% in the top ten. The treatment was: PENTA 11 planned treatment interruption arm or continuous ART arm. Samples needed at least 5 million viable cryopreserved PBMCs. Study-wide results and caveats: Naive CD4+ CDR3 sharing between time points fell after interruption began.

The CDR3 length is 13 residues. Germline V CDR1 and CDR2: SNHLY, FYNNEI. V was pared by 1 base and J by 7 bases, with 7 bases between. This clonotype was detected ten times or more. Its antigen remains unidentified. This specimen was CD45RA+ CD4+ T cells from PBMCs, pooled from several time points, taken from a donor given antiretroviral therapy, either interrupted or continuous. Subset: naive CD4+ CD45RA+ CD45RO- T cells. The receptor comes from a pool of human donors with HIV. The V call is TRBV2, the J call TRBJ2-2; no firm D call. The CDR3, as DNA: TGTGCCAGCAGTGAAGTCCAGAGCGGGGAGCTGTTTTTT. Its protein is CASSEVQSGELFF.